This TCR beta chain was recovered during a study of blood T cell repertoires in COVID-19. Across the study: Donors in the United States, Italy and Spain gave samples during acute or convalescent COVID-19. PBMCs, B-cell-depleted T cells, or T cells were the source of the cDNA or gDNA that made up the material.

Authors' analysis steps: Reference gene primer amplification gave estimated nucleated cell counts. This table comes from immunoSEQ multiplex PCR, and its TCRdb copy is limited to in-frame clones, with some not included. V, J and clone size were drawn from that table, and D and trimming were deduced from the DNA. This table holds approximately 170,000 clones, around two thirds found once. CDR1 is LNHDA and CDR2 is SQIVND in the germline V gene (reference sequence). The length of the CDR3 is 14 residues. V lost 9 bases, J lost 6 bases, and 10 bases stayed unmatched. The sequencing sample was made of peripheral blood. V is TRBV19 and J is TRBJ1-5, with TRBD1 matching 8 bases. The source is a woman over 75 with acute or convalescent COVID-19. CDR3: CASRNRQGTQPQHF. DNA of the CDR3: TGTGCCAGCCGGAATAGACAGGGGACTCAGCCCCAGCATTTT.